The clone carrying this T cell receptor beta chain was observed at least ten times. The antigen is unknown. Using its own MiXCR run on the 5' RACE reads, TCRdb lists one record per CDR3 protein. The sample contains around 60,000 distinct CDR3 sequences, 8.5% to 10% of which appear only once. These data are taken from a study of early T cells in non-severe SARS-CoV-2 infection. Study-wide results and limits: The VDJdb matching leaned toward anti-spike CD8 responses and overlooked private and CD4 specificities.

This CDR3 has 16 amino acids. Germline V gene data show CDR1 as SGHRS and CDR2 as YFSETQ. V was pared by 4 bases and J by 0 bases, with 7 bases of the junction left unmatched. Sequences were obtained from whole blood. This receptor was identified in an adult who was a healthcare worker with PCR-confirmed SARS-CoV-2 infection or an uninfected control (not recorded which). This chain uses TRBV5-1 with TRBJ1-5, with 7 bases identical to TRBD1. The CDR3, as DNA: TGCGCCAGCAGCCCTACAGGGGATCGTAGCAATCAGCCCCAGCATTTT. Translation gives CASSPTGDRSNQPQHF.